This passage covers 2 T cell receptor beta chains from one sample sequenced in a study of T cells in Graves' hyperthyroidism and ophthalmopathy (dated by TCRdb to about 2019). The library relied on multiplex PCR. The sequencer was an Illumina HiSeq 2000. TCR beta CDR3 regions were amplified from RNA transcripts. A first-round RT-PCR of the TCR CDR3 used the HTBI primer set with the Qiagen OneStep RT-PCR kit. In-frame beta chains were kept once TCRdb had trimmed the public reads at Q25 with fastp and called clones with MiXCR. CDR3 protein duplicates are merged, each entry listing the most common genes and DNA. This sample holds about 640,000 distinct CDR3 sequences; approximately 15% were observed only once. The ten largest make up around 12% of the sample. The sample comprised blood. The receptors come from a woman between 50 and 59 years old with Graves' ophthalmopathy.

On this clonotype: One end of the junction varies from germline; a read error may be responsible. CDR3 region: CSVSGRSTGTQYF. In DNA, the CDR3 is TGCAGTGTAAGCGGGAGAAGCACAGGTACGCAGTATTTT. V and J are TRBV20-1 and TRBJ2-3; 8 bases align to TRBD2. There are 13 residues in the CDR3. CDR1 and CDR2 (germline): DFQATT, SNEGSKA (reference sequence).

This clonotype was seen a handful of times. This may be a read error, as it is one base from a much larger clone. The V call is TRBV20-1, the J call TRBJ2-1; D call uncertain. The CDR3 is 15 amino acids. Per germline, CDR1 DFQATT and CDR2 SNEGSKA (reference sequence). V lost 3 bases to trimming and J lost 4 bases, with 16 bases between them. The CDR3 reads CSASDTAAAYNEQFF. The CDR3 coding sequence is TGCAGTGCTAGTGATACGGCTGCGGCGTACAATGAGCAGTTCTTC.